This TCR beta chain was observed in a study of regulatory T cells in long-lasting Graves disease. Study-level information: Recently diagnosed Graves' patients had received antithyroid drugs for under 3 months.

The study, taken as a whole, reports: Persistent disease preferred TRBV28, TRBJ1-2 and TRBJ2-5.

Documented time point: newly diagnosed GD, antithyroid drugs for less than 3 months. PBMCs provided the RNA from which the TCR library was made. Sequencing libraries for TCR beta were prepared with iRepertoire HTBI primers and Arm-PCR of CDR3 regions. From the multiplex PCR reads, TCRdb called clonotypes with MiXCR, one entry per CDR3 protein. Altogether about 320,000 distinct CDR3 sequences are present, about 20% being singletons, with the ten largest covering approximately 35%. Trimming cost V 2 bases and J 4 bases, with 21 bases left between them. The CDR3 has 16 amino acids. The germline gives CDR1 DFQATT, CDR2 SNEGSKA (reference sequence). Only a few counts were recorded for this clonotype. The antigen remains undetermined.

The chain couples TRBV20-1 to TRBJ2-7; D perhaps matches TRBD1 (7 bases). Sample: peripheral blood mononuclear cells (PBMCs), taken at new diagnosis, from a patient treated with antithyroid drugs. The TCR comes from a female donor with Graves disease. CDR3 nucleotides: TGCAGTGCTAGACCAGATATGCGGGACAGATCGTACGAGCAGTACTTC. Its protein product is CSARPDMRDRSYEQYF.